Described below is a single T cell receptor (beta chain) sequence and its context. The antigen this receptor binds is unknown. No base quality information exists; no much larger clone differs at one position. The entry originates in a study of blood T cell repertoires in COVID-19 (TCRdb year 2020). The study in broad terms: Collaborator samples came from the United States, Italy and Spain and covered acute and convalescent phases of COVID-19. Samples came from the ongoing ImmuneRACE study (first 160 participants) plus 1,254 subjects from 6 global collaborators. The repertoires were released in a freely available public database intended as a resource for research on the immune response to SARS-CoV-2. The material from the prospective study consisted of cDNA or gDNA derived from T cells, B-cell-depleted T cells, or PBMCs. Where available, HLA class I and class II types were obtained from metadata supplied by the sample provider rather than from assay-based typing. The dataset comprised deeply sampled blood TCRbeta repertoires from subjects exposed to, actively infected with, or recovered from COVID-19. Sample metadata almost always included a de-identified subject ID, COVID-19 status, age in years and sex. General findings and caveats noted by the study authors: How much clinical and demographic metadata was included differed by source and by participant, and the metadata was provided uncurated.

Collaborating institutions collected whole blood in K2EDTA tubes following their own protocols. Collaborator samples were shipped for TCRbeta analysis as frozen whole blood, isolated PBMCs, or DNA extracted from either sample type. Sequences MNHNY (CDR1) and SVGAGI (CDR2) are obtained from the germline V gene (reference sequence). Including cysteine and phenylalanine, the CDR3 has 14 amino acids. Solely the CDR3 DNA is kept, with 42 bases framed from the first base. The germline ends are 11 bases apart after V is trimmed by 2 bases and J by 4 bases. TCRbeta CDR3 regions were amplified from genomic DNA by means of the immunoSEQ Assay, a bias-controlled multiplex PCR. The source study handled its data this way. The number of nucleated cells in each sample was estimated by amplification of reference gene primers within the assay. Sequence reads were collapsed and filtered to measure the absolute abundance of every unique TCRbeta CDR3 rearrangement. For each sample, productive Simpson clonality was calculated as the square root of Simpson's diversity index over productive rearrangements. The table comes from immuneACCESS by way of TCRdb, which keeps in-frame sequences with V and J called. Part of the clones is missing from these tables; in studies checked, under half for an unresolved V gene and the rest for unknown reasons. That table furnishes V, J and clone size, whereas the DNA furnished D and trimming. For this sample there are more than 200,000 clones; around nine tenths appear just once. In total, the top ten clones hold about 1.3% of the sample.

Sequencing was performed on peripheral blood. This TCR came from a man at least 80 years old with acute or convalescent COVID-19. The rearrangement combines TRBV6-6 with TRBJ1-1; TRBD1 is perhaps the D gene, given 5 matching bases. The DNA sequence is given as TGTGCCAGCAGTTACCAGGGAGGGAGCACTGAAGCTTTCTTT. The encoded protein is CASSYQGGSTEAFF.